Here is one T cell receptor beta chain with its context. As yet, its antigen is unknown. This specimen comes from a study of shared clonotypes between healthy human individuals. Study-level points and caveats: The sharing of 4.5% to 5% of naive CD4 clonotypes was seen across a few donors. Specimens sampled were limited to blood, with tissue repertoires likely differing.

This CDR3 has 15 residues. Germline V lookup: CDR1 MGHRA, CDR2 YSYEKL. V lost 0 bases, J lost 4 bases, and 9 bases lay in between. Some 28,000 T cell genomes (about 0.2 ug DNA) went into each sorted-subset replicate. Some clones are missing from TCRdb's copy, which holds only in-frame ones; the method was immunoSEQ multiplex PCR. The table records roughly 2.5 million clones, just over 90% of them present only once. Free of recent acute infections or vaccinations, the donors were healthy HIV-negative adults. The source is a man between 18 and 35 years old in good health. The specimen was naive CD4+ T cells sorted from blood. Regarding subset: CD45RA+ positively selected. The chain is built from TRBV4-1 and TRBJ1-4, with D perhaps TRBD1 (6 bases). CDR3 sequence: CASSQDQGHNEKLFF. CDR3 sequence (DNA): TGCGCCAGCAGCCAAGATCAGGGACATAATGAAAAACTGTTTTTT.